This TCR beta chain was captured in a study of cytomegalovirus exposure and HLA in healthy donors. Notes on the study in general: The study designated 150 to 200 TCR beta chains cytomegalovirus-associated. Another analysis was done later, and it associated around 15,000 TCR beta sequences with HLA alleles at 0.05 false discovery rate. Later analysis demonstrated an association between a missense DCLRE1C variant and TCR beta V- and J-gene trimming.

PCR was performed using 60 Vbeta and 13 Jbeta primers. Study processing details: Later, an analysis found roughly 80 million unique TCR beta chains, and 9.5 million to 12 million of these were shared. Clones were read by immunoSEQ multiplex PCR, and TCRdb kept only the in-frame ones, dropping some. V and J calls and clone size come straight from that table; D and trimming were deduced from the DNA. The table lists 95,000 to 110,000 clones, approximately 79% of them singletons. Only a few counts were recorded for this clone. The antigen is unknown. The sample comprised PBMCs. The clonotype was recovered from a woman in her thirties or forties in good health and CMV-seropositive.

CDR3 nucleotide sequence: TGTGCCAGCTCACCGCGGACTAGCGGTTATAGCACAGATACGCAGTATTTT. Protein product: CASSPRTSGYSTDTQYF. The chain uses TRBV18 and TRBJ2-3; the match to TRBD2 covers 10 bases. The junction had 6 bases not matched to a gene; V was cut back by 3 bases and J by 0 bases. The CDR3 loop spans 17 amino acids. Germline lookup yields CDR1 KGHSH and CDR2 LQKENI.